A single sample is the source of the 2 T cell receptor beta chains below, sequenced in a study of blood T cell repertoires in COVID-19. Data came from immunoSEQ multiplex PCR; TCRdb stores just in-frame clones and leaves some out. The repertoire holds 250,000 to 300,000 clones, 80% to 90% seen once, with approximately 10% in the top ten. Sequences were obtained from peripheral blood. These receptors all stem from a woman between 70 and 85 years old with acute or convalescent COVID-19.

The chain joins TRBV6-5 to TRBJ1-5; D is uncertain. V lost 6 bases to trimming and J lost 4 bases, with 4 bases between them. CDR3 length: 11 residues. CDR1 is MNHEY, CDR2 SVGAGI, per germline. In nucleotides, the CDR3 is TGTGCCAGCAGCCAGAATCAGCCCCAGCATTTT. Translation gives CASSQNQPQHF.

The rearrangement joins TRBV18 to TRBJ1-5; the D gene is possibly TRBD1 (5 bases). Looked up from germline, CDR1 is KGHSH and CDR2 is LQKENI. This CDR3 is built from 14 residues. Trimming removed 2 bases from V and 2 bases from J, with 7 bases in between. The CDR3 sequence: CASSPSGGNQPQHF. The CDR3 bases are TGTGCCAGCTCACCATCGGGGGGCAATCAGCCCCAGCATTTT.